The sequence of this TCR beta chain was determined in a study of CD8 T cells in ankylosing spondylitis. With respect to this clonotype: Its cognate antigen is unknown.

Study results and caveats: What appeared characteristic of ankylosing spondylitis blood was a TCR beta motif of several highly homologous variants. Past research had described some motif variants in reactive arthritis synovial fluid and blood.

CDR3 length: 15 residues. The trim removed 4 bases at V and 5 bases at J, leaving 11 bases unmatched. Germline CDR1 reads MGHRA; CDR2 reads YSYEKL. Making the TCR beta libraries involved quantitative 5'-RACE with molecular barcodes. MiXCR, run by TCRdb on the 5' RACE reads, gives a single entry per CDR3 protein. Of about 390,000 distinct CDR3 sequences in the sample, 20% to 25% were seen once. The clonotype comes from a male donor with ankylosing spondylitis. The specimen was blood, either unsorted or a sorted T cell fraction (not recorded which). The gene calls are TRBV4-1 and TRBJ2-7, with 7 bases lining up with TRBD2. CDR3 amino acids: CASSLQTSSIDEQYF. Here the CDR3 DNA reads TGCGCCAGCAGCCTCCAGACTAGCTCCATCGACGAGCAGTACTTC.